The table lists the clone carrying this T cell receptor (beta chain) with many counts. Its antigen is still unknown. It was with a sample-barcoded 5' primer and a J-beta primer mix that a second PCR of roughly 7 to 12 cycles was run. Tagging of each cDNA molecule was performed by a template-switch adaptor with 12 random nucleotides. One entry per CDR3 protein, called by TCRdb with MiXCR from the 5' RACE reads. This table holds around 1.5 million distinct CDR3 sequences, roughly 32% found once. Germline assignment: CDR1 DFQATT and CDR2 SNEGSKA (reference sequence). The CDR3 sequence is 14 residues long. Losses at the gene ends were 5 bases for V and 5 bases for J; bases not matched to a gene: 5. This sample was taken from a study of blood T cells in healthy people across ages. General study results and limits: More naive CD4+ cells and higher diversity were found in long-lived than in aged donors.

This clonotype was obtained from a woman in her twenties or thirties in good health. The specimen was blood. The J gene is TRBJ2-1, the V gene TRBV20-1; TRBD2 aligns across 11 bases. The CDR3 region is CSAPLAGGNNEQFF. CDR3 in DNA: TGCAGTGCTCCCCTAGCGGGGGGAAACAATGAGCAGTTCTTC.